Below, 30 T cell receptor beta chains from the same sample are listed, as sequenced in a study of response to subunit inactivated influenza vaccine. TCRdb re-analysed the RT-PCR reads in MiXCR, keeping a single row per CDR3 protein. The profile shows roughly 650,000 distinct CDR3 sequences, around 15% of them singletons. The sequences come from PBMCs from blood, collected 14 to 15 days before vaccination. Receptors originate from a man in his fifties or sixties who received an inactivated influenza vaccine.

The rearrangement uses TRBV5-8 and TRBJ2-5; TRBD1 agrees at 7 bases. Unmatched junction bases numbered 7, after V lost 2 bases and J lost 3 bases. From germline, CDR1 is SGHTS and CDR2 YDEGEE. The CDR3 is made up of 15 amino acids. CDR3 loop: CASSLLGQQKETQYF. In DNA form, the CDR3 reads TGTGCCAGCAGCTTACTGGGACAGCAAAAAGAGACCCAGTACTTC. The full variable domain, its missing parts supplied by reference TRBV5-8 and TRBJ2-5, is EAGVTQSPTHLIKTRGQQATLRCSPISGHTSVYWYQQALGLGLQFLLWYDEGEERNRGNFPPRFSGRQFPNYSSELNVNALELEDSALYLCASSLLGQQKETQYFGPGTRLLVL.

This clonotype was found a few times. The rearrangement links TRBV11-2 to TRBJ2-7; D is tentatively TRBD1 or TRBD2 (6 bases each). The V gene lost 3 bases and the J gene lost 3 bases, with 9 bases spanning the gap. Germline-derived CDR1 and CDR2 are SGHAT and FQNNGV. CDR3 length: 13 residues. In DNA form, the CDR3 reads TGTGCCAGCAGCTTGGGGGGCCACTACGAGCAGTACTTC. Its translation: CASSLGGHYEQYF.

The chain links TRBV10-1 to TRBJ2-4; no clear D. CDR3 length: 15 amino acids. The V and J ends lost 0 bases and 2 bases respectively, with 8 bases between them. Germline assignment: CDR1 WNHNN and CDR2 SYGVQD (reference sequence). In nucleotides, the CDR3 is TGCGCCAGCAGTGAGTCGATCGGCCCCAAAAACATTCAGTACTTC. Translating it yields CASSESIGPKNIQYF.

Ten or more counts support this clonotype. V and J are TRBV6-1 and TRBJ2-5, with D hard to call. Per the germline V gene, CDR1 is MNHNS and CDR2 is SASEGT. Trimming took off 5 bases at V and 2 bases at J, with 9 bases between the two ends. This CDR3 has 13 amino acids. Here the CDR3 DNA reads TGTGCCAGCAGTCCGACCTATCAAGAGACCCAGTACTTC. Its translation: CASSPTYQETQYF.

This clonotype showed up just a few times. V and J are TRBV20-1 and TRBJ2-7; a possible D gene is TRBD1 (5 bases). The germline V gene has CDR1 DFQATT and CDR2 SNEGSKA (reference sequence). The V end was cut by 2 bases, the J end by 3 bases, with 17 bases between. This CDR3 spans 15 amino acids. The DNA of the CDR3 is TGCAGTGCTAGACCCATAATAGGGGCCTTCTACGAGCAGTACTTC. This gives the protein CSARPIIGAFYEQYF.

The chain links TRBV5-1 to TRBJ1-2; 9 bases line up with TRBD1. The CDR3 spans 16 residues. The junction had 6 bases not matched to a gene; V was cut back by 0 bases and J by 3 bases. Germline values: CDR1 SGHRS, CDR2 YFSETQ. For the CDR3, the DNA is TGCGCCAGCAGCTTGGCCATTACAGGGGGCTACTATGGCTACACCTTC. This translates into CASSLAITGGYYGYTF.

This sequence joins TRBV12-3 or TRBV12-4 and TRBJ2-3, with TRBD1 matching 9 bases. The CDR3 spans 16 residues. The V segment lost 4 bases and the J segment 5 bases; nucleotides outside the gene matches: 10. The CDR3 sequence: CASSSPGGTGLDTQYF. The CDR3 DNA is TGTGCCAGCAGTTCCCCCGGGGGGACAGGGCTAGATACGCAGTATTTT.

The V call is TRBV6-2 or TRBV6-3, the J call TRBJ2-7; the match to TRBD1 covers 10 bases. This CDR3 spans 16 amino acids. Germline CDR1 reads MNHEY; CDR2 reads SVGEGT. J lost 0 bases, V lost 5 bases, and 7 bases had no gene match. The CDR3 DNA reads TGTGCCAGCAGTGGTGAGACAGGGGGCGACTCCTACGAGCAGTACTTC. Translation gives CASSGETGGDSYEQYF.

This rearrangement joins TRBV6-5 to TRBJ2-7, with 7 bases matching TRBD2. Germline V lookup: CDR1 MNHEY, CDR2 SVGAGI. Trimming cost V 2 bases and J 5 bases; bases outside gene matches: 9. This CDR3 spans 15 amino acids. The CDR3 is CASSYVRGTMNEQYF. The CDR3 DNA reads TGTGCCAGCAGTTACGTTCGGGGGACTATGAACGAGCAGTACTTC.

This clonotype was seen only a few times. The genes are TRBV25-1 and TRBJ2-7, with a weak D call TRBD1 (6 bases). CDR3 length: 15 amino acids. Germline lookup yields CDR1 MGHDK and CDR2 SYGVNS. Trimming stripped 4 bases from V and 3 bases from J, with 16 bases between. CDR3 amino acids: CASSGNRVKSYEQYF. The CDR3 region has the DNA TGTGCCAGCAGTGGCAACAGGGTGAAGAGCTACGAGCAGTACTTC.

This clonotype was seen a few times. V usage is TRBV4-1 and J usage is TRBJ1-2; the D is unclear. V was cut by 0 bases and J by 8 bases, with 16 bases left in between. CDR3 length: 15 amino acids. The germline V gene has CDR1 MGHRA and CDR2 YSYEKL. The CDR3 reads CASSQDRFRGRGYTF. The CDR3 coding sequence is TGCGCCAGCAGCCAAGACAGGTTTCGGGGAAGAGGCTACACCTTC.

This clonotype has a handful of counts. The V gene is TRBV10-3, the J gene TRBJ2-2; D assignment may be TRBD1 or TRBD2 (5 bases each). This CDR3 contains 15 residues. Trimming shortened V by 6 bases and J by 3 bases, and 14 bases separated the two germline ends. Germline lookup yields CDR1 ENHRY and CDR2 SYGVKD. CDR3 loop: CAIRSRRGDTGELFF. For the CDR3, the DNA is TGTGCCATCAGGTCGCGTAGGGGAGACACCGGGGAGCTGTTTTTT.

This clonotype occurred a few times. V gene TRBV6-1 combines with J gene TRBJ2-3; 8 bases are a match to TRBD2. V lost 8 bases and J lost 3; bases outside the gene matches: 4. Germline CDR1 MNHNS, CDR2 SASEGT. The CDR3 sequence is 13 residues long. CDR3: CASRRLATDTQYF. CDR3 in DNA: TGTGCCAGCCGCCGACTAGCGACAGATACGCAGTATTTT.

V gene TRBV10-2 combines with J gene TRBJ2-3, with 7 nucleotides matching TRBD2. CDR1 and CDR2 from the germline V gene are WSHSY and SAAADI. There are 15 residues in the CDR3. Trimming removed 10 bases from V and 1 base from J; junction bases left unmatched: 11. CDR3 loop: CATIPGLAGTDTQYF. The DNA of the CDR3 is TGCGCCACTATACCGGGGCTAGCGGGCACAGATACGCAGTATTTT.

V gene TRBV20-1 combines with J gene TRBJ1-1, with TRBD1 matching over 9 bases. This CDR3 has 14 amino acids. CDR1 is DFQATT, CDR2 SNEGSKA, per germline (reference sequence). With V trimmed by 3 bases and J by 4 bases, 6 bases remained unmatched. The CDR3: CSARSGQGITEAFF. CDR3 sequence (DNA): TGCAGTGCTAGGTCGGGACAGGGTATCACTGAAGCTTTCTTT.

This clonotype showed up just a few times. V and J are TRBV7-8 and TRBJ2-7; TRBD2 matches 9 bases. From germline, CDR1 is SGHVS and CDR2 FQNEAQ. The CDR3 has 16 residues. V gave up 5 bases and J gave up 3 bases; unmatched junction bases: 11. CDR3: CASSMAGGKYNYEQYF. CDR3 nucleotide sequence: TGTGCCAGCAGCATGGCGGGGGGGAAATACAACTACGAGCAGTACTTC.

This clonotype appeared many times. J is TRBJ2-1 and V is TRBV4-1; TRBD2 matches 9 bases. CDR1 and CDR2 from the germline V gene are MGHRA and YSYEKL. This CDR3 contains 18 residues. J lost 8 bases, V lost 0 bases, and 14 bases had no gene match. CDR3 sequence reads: CASSQDSALAGIVDEQFF. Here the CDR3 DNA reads TGCGCCAGCAGCCAAGATTCCGCCCTAGCGGGAATTGTCGATGAGCAGTTCTTC.

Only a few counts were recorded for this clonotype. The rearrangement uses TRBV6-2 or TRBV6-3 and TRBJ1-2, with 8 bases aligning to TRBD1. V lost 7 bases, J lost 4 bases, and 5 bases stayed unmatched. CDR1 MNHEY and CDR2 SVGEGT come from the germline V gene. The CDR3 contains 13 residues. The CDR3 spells CASTGQGGYGYTF. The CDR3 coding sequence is TGTGCCAGCACCGGACAGGGTGGCTATGGCTACACCTTC.

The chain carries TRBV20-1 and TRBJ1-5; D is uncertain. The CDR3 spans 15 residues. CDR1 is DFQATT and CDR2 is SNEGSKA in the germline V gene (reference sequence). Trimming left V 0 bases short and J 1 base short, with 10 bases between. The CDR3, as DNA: TGCAGTGCTAGAGATTCCCCTCTCAGCAATCAGCCCCAGCATTTT. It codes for CSARDSPLSNQPQHF.

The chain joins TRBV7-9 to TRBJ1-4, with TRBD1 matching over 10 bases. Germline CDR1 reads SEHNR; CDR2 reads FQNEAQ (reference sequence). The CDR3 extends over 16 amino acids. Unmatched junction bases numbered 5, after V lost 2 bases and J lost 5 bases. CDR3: CASSLPPGQGNEKLFF. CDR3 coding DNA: TGTGCCAGCAGCTTACCTCCGGGACAGGGGAATGAAAAACTGTTTTTT.

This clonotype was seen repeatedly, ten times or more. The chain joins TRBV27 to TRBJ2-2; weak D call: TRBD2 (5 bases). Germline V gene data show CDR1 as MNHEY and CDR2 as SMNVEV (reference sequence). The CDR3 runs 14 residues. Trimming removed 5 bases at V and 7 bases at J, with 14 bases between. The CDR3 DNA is TGTGCCAGCAGTCCTCTCATCCGGGGCGGGGAGCTGTTTTTT. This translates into CASSPLIRGGELFF.

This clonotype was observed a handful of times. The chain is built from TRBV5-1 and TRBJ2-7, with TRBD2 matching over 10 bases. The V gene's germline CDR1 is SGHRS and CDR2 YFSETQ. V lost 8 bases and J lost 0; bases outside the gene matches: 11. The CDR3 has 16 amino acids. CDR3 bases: TGCGCCAGACCCCCCGAGGGACTAGCGCTCTCCTACGAGCAGTACTTC. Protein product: CARPPEGLALSYEQYF.

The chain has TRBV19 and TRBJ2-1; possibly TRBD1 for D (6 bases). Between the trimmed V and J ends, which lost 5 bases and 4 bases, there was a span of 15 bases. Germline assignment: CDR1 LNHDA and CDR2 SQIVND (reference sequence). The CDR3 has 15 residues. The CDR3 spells CASSYLGTLYNEQFF. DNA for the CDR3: TGTGCCAGTAGTTACCTCGGGACACTATACAATGAGCAGTTCTTC.

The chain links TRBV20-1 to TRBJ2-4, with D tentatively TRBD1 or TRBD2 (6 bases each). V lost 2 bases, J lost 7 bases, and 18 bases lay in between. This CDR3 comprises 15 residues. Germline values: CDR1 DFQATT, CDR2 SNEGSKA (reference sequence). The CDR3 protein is CSARKSGAPENIQYF. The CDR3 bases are TGCAGTGCTAGAAAATCGGGGGCGCCTGAGAACATTCAGTACTTC.

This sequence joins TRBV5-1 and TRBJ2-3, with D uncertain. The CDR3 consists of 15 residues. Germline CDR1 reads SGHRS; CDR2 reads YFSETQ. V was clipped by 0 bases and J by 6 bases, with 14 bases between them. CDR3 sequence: CASSLDPGSLDTQYF. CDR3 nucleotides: TGCGCCAGCAGCTTGGACCCCGGTAGTTTGGATACGCAGTATTTT.

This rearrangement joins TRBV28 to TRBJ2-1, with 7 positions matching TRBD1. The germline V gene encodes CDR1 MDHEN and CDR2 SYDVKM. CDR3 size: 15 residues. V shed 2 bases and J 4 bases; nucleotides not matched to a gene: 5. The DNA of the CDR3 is TGTGCCAGCAGTTTAGGACAGGTATGGTACAATGAGCAGTTCTTC. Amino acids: CASSLGQVWYNEQFF.

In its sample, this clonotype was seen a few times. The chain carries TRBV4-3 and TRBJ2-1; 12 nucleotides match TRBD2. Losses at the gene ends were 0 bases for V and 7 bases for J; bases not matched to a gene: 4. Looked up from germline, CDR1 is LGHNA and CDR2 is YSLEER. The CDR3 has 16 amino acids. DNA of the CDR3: TGCGCCAGCAGCCAAGATGTTCTAGCGGGAGGGAATGAGCAGTTCTTC. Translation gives CASSQDVLAGGNEQFF.

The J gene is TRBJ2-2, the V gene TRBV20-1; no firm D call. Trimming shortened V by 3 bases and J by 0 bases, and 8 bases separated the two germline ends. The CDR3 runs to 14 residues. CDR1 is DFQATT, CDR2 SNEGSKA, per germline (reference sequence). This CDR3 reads CSARRLTNTGELFF. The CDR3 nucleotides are TGCAGTGCTAGGAGGCTAACGAACACCGGGGAGCTGTTTTTT.

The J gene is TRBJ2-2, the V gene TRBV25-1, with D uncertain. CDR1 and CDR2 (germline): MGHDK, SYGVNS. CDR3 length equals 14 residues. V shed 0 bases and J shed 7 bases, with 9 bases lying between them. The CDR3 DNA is TGTGCCAGCAGTGAATATAAAGGATACGGGGAGCTGTTTTTT. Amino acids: CASSEYKGYGELFF.

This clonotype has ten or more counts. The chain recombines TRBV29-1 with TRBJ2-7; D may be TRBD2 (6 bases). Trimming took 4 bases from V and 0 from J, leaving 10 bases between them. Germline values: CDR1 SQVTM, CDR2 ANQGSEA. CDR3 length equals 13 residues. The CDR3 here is CSVARDSSYEQYF. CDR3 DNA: TGCAGCGTTGCTCGGGACTCCTCCTACGAGCAGTACTTC.